This TCR beta chain emerged from a study of control samples from healthy donors and cancer patients. A single count supports this clone. Libraries were prepared by immunoSEQ multiplex PCR; TCRdb keeps only in-frame clonotypes and omits some of them. The sample includes about 180,000 clones, 85% to 95% of them seen just once. Germline V gives CDR1 SNHLY, CDR2 FYNNEI. CDR3 length: 16 amino acids. The J segment lost 2 bases and the V segment lost 6 bases, leaving 6 bases of the junction unmatched. Input material: blood. The J gene is TRBJ1-5, the V gene TRBV2; TRBD1 agrees at 11 bases. The TCR comes from a man aged 30 to 45 in good health. The chain's CDR3 is CASSPWTGGGNQPQHF. The CDR3 DNA sequence: TGTGCCAGCAGCCCCTGGACAGGGGGCGGCAATCAGCCCCAGCATTTT. Full variable domain (rest looked up from reference TRBV2 and TRBJ1-5): EPEVTQTPSHQVTQMGQEVILRCVPISNHLYFYWYRQILGQKVEFLVSFYNNEISEKSEIFDDQFSVERPDGSNFTLKIRSTKLEDSAMYFCASSPWTGGGNQPQHFGDGTRLSIL.